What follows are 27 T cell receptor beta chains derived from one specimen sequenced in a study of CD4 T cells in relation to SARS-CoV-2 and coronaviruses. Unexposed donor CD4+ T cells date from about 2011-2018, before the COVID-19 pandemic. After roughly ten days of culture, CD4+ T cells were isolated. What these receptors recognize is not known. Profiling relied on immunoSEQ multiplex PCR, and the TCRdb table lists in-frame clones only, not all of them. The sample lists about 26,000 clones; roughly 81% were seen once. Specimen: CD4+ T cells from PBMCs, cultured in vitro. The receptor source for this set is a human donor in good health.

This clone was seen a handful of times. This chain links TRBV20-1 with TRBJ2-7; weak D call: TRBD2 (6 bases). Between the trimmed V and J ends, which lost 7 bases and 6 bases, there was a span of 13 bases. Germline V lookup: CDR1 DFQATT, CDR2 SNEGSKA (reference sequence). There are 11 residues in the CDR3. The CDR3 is CSGALASEQYF. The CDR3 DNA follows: TGCAGTGGCGCCCTAGCGTCCGAGCAGTACTTC.

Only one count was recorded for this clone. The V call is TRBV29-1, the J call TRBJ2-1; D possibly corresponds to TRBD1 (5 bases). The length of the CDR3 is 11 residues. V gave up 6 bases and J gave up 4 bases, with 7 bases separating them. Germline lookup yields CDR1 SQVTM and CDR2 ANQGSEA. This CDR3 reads CSVTAYNEQFF. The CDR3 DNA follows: TGCAGCGTGACAGCTTACAATGAGCAGTTCTTC.

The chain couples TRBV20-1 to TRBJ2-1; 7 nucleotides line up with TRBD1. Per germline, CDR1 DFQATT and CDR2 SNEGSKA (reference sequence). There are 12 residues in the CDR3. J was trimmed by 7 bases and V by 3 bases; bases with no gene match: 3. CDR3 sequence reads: CSASRTGNEQFF. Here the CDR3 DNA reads TGCAGTGCTAGTCGGACAGGTAATGAGCAGTTCTTC.

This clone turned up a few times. CDR3 DNA: TGTGCCAGCACCACAGGGAACTCTGGAAACACCATATATTTT. This gives the protein CASTTGNSGNTIYF. The genes are TRBV3-1 (or the pseudogene TRBV3-2) and TRBJ1-3; D is perhaps TRBD1 (6 bases). CDR3 size: 14 residues. V dropped 7 bases and J dropped 0 bases, with 10 bases sitting between them. Germline values: CDR1 LGHDT, CDR2 YNNKEL (reference sequence).

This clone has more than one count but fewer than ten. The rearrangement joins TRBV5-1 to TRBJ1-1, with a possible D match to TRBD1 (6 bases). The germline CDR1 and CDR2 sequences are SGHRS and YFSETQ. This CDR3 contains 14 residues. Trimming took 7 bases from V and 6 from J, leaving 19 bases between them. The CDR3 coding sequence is TGCGCCAGCGGACGAACAGGGTCCGGAGCTGAAGCTTTCTTT. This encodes CASGRTGSGAEAFF.

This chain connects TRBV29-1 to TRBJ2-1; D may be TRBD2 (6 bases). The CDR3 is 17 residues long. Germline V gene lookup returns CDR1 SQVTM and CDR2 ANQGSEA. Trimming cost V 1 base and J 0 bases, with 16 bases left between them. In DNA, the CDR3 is TGCAGCGTTGAAGGGGCCGGGACTTTTTACTCCTACAATGAGCAGTTCTTC. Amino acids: CSVEGAGTFYSYNEQFF.

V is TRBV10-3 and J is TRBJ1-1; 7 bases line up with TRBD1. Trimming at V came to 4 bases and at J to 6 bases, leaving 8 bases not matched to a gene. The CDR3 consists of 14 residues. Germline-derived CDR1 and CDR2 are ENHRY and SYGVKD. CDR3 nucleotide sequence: TGTGCCATCAGTGCCGACAGGGTCCTTCCTGAAGCTTTCTTT. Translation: CAISADRVLPEAFF.

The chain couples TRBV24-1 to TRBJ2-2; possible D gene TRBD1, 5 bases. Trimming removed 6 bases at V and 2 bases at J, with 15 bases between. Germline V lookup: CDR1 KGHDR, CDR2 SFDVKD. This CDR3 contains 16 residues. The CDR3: CATSTQGPGNTGELFF. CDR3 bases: TGTGCCACCAGTACTCAGGGTCCAGGTAACACCGGGGAGCTGTTTTTT.

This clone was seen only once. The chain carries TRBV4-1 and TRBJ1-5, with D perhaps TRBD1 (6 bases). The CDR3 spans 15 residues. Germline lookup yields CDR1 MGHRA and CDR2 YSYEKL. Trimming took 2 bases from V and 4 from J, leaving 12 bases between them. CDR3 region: CASSQTTGSNQPQHF. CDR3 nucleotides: TGCGCCAGCAGCCAAACCACAGGGTCGAATCAGCCCCAGCATTTT.

CDR3 protein: CASSKDRDETQYF. In DNA, the CDR3 is TGTGCCAGTAGTAAGGACAGGGACGAGACCCAGTACTTC. V usage is TRBV19 and J usage is TRBJ2-5, with 8 bases that match TRBD1. This CDR3 has 13 residues. V lost 4 bases and J lost 5; bases outside the gene matches: 3. The V gene's germline CDR1 is LNHDA and CDR2 SQIVND (reference sequence).

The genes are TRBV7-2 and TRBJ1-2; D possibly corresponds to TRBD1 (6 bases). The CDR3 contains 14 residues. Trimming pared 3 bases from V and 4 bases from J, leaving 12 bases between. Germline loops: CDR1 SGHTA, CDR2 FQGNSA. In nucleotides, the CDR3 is TGTGCCAGCAGCTTCCCGACAGGCGTCTATGGCTACACCTTC. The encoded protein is CASSFPTGVYGYTF.

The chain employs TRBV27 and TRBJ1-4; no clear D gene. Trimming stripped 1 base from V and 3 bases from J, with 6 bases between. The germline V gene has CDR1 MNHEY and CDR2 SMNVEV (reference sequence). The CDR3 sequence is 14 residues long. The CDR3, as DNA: TGTGCCAGCAGTTTATGGTCGGCTAATGAAAAACTGTTTTTT. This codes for CASSLWSANEKLFF.

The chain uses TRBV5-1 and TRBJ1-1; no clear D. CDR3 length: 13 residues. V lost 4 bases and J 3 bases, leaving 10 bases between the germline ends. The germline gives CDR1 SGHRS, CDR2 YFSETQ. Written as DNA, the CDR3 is TGCGCCAGCAGCGAGGGCGCACACACTGAAGCTTTCTTT. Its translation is CASSEGAHTEAFF.

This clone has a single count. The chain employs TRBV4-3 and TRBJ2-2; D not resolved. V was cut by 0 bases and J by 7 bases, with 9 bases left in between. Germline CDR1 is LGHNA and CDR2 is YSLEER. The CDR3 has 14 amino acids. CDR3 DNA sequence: TGCGCCAGCAGCCAAGAGGACGGTGTCGGGGAGCTGTTTTTT. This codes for CASSQEDGVGELFF.

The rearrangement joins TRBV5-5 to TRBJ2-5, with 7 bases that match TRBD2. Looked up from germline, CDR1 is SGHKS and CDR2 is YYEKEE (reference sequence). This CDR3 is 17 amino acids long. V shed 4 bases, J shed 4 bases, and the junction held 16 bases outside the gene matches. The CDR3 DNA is TGTGCCAGCAGCACCGCCCGGGGTTTTACTAGCGCAGAGACCCAGTACTTC. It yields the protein CASSTARGFTSAETQYF.

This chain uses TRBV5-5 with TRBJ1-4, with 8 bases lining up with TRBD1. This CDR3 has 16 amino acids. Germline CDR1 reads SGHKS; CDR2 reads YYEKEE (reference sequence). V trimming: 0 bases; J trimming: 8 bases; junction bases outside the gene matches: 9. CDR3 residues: CASSLGDRPEGEKLFF. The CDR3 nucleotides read TGTGCCAGCAGCTTGGGGGACAGGCCCGAGGGGGAAAAACTGTTTTTT.

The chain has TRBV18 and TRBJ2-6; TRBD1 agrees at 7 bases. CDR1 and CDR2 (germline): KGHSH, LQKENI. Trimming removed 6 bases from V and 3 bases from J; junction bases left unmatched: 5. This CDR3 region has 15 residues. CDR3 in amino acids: CASSVTGLGANVLTF. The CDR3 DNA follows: TGTGCCAGCTCGGTGACAGGGCTTGGGGCCAACGTCCTGACTTTC.

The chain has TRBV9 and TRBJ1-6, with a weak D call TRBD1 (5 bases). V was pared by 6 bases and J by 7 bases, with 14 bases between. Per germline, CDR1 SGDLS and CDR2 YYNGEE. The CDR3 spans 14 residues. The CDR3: CASKTGLRNSPLHF. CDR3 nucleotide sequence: TGTGCCAGCAAAACAGGTTTGAGGAATTCACCCCTCCACTTT.

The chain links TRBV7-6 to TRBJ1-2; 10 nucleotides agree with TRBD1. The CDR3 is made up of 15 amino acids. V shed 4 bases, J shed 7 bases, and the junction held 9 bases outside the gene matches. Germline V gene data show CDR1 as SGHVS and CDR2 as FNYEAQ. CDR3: CASSSAPGQGFGYTF. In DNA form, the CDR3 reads TGTGCCAGCAGCTCCGCTCCGGGACAGGGGTTTGGCTACACCTTC.

For the CDR3, the DNA is TGCGCCAGCAGCCCCCTTGGCACGGGACAGGGCGGGGATGAGCAGTTCTTC. Encoded protein: CASSPLGTGQGGDEQFF. This chain uses TRBV4-1 with TRBJ2-1; 9 bases are shared with TRBD1. CDR1 and CDR2 from the germline V gene are MGHRA and YSYEKL. This CDR3 has 17 residues. The junction had 15 bases not matched to a gene; V was cut back by 4 bases and J by 8 bases.

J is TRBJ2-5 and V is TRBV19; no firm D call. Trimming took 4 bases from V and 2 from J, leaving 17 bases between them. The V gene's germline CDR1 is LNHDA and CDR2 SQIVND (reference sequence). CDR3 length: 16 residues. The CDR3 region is CASSTPRSQKQETQYF. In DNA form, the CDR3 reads TGTGCCAGTAGTACCCCCAGGAGCCAGAAACAAGAGACCCAGTACTTC.

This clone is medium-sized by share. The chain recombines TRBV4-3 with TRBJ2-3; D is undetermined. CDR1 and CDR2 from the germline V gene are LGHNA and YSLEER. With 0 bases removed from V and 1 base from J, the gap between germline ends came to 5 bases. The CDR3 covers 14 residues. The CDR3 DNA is TGCGCCAGCAGCCAAGAATACCGCACAGATACGCAGTATTTT. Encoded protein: CASSQEYRTDTQYF.

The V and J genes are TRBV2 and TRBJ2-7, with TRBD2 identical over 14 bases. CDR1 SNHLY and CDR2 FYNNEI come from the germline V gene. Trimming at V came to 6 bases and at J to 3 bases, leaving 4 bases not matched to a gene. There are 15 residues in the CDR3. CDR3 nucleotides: TGTGCCAGCAGACCTGGACTAGCGGGGGGCTACGAGCAGTACTTC. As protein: CASRPGLAGGYEQYF.

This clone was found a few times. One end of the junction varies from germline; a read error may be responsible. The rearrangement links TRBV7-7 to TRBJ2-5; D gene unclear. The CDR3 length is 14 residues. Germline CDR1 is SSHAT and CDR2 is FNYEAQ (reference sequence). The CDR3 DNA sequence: TGTGCTAGCAGCCCGCAACTGTCCCAGGAGACCCAGTACTTC. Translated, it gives CASSPQLSQETQYF.

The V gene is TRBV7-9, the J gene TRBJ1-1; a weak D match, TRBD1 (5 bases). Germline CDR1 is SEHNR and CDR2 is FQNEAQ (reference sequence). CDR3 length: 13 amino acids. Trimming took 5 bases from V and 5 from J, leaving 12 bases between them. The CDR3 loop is CASSPRQKTEAFF. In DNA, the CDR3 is TGTGCCAGCAGCCCCCGACAGAAAACTGAAGCTTTCTTT.

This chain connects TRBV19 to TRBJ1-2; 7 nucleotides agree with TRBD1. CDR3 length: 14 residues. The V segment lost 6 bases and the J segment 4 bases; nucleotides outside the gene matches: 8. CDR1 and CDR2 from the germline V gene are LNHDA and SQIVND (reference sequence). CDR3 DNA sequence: TGTGCCAGTAGCGACCCGGGACAGATCTATGGCTACACCTTC. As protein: CASSDPGQIYGYTF.

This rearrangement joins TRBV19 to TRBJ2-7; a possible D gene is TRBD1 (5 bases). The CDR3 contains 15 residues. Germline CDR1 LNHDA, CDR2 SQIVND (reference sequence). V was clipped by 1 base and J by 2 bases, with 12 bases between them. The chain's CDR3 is CASSIGQQETYEQYF. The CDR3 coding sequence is TGTGCCAGTAGTATAGGACAGCAAGAGACCTACGAGCAGTACTTC.